This paragraph covers one TCR beta chain sequence. This record comes from a study of blood T cell repertoires in COVID-19. In the source study's methods: Cell counts per sample came from amplifying reference gene primers. Clones were sequenced by immunoSEQ multiplex PCR, and TCRdb holds only the in-frame ones, with some missing. The V and J calls and clone size come from that table; D and trimming were worked out from the DNA. The sample consists of approximately 230,000 clones, 70% to 90% of them appearing once. This CDR3 is 14 amino acids long. From germline, CDR1 is SGHNT and CDR2 YYREEE (reference sequence). V was cut by 4 bases and J by 1 base, with 11 bases left in between.

The sequenced material came from peripheral blood. The sequence was obtained from a man between 18 and 29 years old with active or convalescent COVID-19. The genes are TRBV5-4 and TRBJ1-2; D not resolved. In nucleotides, the CDR3 is TGTGCCAGCAGCCCCGGACTGGATAACTATGGCTACACCTTC. Amino acids: CASSPGLDNYGYTF.